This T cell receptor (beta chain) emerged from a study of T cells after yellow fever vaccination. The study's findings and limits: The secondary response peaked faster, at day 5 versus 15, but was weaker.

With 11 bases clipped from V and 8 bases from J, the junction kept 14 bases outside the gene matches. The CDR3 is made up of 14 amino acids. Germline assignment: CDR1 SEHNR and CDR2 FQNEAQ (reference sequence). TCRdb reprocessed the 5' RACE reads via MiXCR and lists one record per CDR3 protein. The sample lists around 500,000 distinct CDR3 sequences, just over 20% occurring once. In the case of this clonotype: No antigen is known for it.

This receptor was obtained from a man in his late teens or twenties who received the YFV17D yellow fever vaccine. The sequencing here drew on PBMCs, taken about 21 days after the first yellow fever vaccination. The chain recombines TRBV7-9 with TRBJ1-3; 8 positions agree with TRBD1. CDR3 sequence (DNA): TGTGCCGGCACCTCATACGACAGGGGTCACACCATATATTTT. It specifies CAGTSYDRGHTIYF.